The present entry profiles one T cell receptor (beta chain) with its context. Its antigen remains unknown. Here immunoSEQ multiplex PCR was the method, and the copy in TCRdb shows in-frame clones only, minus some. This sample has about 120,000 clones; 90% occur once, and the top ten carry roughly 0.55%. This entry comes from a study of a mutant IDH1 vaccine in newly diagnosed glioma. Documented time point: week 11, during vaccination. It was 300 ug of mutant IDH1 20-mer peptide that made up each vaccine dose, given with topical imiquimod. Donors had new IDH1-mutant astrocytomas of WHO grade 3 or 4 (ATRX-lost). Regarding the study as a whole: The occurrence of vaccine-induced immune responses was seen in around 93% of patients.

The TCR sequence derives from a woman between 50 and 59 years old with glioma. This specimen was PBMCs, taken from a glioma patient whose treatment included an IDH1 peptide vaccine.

CDR3 nucleotides: TGTGCCAGCAGCTTGGTCGGGGGAAACTACGAGCAGTACTTC. Its translation is CASSLVGGNYEQYF. The chain combines TRBV5-5 with TRBJ2-7; perhaps TRBD2 as D (6 bases). The CDR3 has 14 amino acids. V was cut by 0 bases and J by 3 bases, with 10 bases left in between. Germline V gives CDR1 SGHKS, CDR2 YYEKEE (reference sequence). Looking up the rest from reference TRBV5-5 and TRBJ2-7 gives the full variable domain: DAGVTQSPTHLIKTRGQQVTLRCSPISGHKSVSWYQQVLGQGPQFIFQYYEKEERGRGNFPDRFSARQFPNYSSELNVNALLLGDSALYLCASSLVGGNYEQYFGPGTRLTVT.